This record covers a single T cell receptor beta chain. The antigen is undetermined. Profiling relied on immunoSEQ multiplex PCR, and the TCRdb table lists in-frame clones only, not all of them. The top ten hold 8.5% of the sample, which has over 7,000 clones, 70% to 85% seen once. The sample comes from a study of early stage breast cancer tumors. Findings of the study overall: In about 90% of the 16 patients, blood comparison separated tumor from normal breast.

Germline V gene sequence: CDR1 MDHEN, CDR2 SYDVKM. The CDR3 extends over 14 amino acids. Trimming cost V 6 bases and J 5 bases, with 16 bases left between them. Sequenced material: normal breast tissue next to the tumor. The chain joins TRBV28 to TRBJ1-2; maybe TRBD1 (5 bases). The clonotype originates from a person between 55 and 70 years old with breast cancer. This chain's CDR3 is CASSRPGRLYGYTF. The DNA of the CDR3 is TGTGCCAGCAGCCGACCGGGACGGCTTTATGGCTACACCTTC.